The 3 T cell receptor beta chains listed next were all sequenced from one sample in a study of blood T cell repertoires in COVID-19. Some clones are missing from TCRdb's copy, which holds only in-frame ones; the method was immunoSEQ multiplex PCR. The sample includes around 270,000 clones, around 88% of them seen just once. The sample was peripheral blood. These receptor sequences come from a man aged 25 to 45 with acute or convalescent COVID-19.

This clone was found once. The chain combines TRBV5-8 with TRBJ2-1; 7 bases agree with TRBD1. The CDR3 length is 12 residues. Germline V gene data show CDR1 as SGHTS and CDR2 as YDEGEE. The V and J ends lost 3 bases and 11 bases, in that order; junction bases with no gene match: 5. The CDR3 sequence is CASSSDRPKQFF. CDR3 in DNA: TGTGCCAGCAGCTCGGACAGGCCAAAGCAGTTCTTC.

The chain recombines TRBV3-1 (or the pseudogene TRBV3-2) with TRBJ2-1; D remains ambiguous. The CDR3 loop spans 15 amino acids. Germline V gene sequence: CDR1 LGHDT, CDR2 YNNKEL (reference sequence). The V end was cut by 1 base, the J end by 6 bases, with 13 bases between. CDR3 sequence: CASSQVSLAFNEQFF. The CDR3 coding sequence is TGTGCCAGCAGCCAAGTTTCTTTGGCTTTCAATGAGCAGTTCTTC.

The V gene is TRBV30, the J gene TRBJ1-3, with D maybe TRBD1 (5 bases). The CDR3 extends over 17 amino acids. Trimming shortened V by 0 bases and J by 3 bases, and 18 bases separated the two germline ends. Germline CDR1 is GTSNPN and CDR2 is SVGIG (reference sequence). The CDR3 loop is CAWSVPMTAGYGNTIYF. Here the CDR3 DNA reads TGTGCCTGGAGTGTACCTATGACAGCGGGGTATGGAAACACCATATATTTT.